A single sample gave rise to the 28 T cell receptor beta chains below, sequenced in a study of CD8+ T cells in alopecia areata. Extracted RNA was reverse transcribed into cDNA, the sequencing template. The repertoire was sequenced with immunoSEQ multiplex PCR; TCRdb's copy has only in-frame clones and lacks some. Found here are over 150,000 clones, about 61% of them singletons; the top ten hold over 4%. The sequencing input was CD8+ T cells sorted from blood. The source is a human donor in good health.

The J gene is TRBJ2-7, the V gene TRBV11-2; D possibly corresponds to TRBD1 (6 bases). This CDR3 spans 12 amino acids. Trimming removed 6 bases from V and 3 bases from J, with 9 bases in between. Germline CDR1 is SGHAT and CDR2 is FQNNGV. Here the CDR3 DNA reads TGTGCCAGCAGTTGGACAGTCTACGAGCAGTACTTC. This codes for CASSWTVYEQYF. Full variable domain (remainder filled in from reference TRBV11-2 and TRBJ2-7): EAGVAQSPRYKIIEKRQSVAFWCNPISGHATLYWYQQILGQGPKLLIQFQNNGVVDDSQLPKDRFSAERLKGVDSTLKIQPAKLEDSAVYLCASSWTVYEQYFGPGTRLTVT.

V gene TRBV9 combines with J gene TRBJ2-1; possibly TRBD2 for D (6 bases). This CDR3 contains 16 residues. Germline CDR1 and CDR2: SGDLS and YYNGEE. Trimming removed 0 bases from V and 7 bases from J, with 17 bases in between. CDR3 region: CASSVGGAGWQNEQFF. The CDR3 nucleotides are TGTGCCAGCAGCGTAGGCGGGGCGGGTTGGCAGAATGAGCAGTTCTTC.

Many counts were recorded for this clone. This chain links TRBV18 with TRBJ2-1, with D perhaps TRBD1 (7 bases). Germline CDR1 KGHSH, CDR2 LQKENI. Trimming took 0 bases from V and 10 from J, leaving 19 bases between them. This CDR3 comprises 16 residues. CDR3 region: CASSPPEGAGLWEQFF. As DNA, the CDR3 is TGTGCCAGCTCACCACCGGAGGGGGCCGGCCTTTGGGAGCAGTTCTTC.

The chain joins TRBV25-1 to TRBJ2-7, with unresolved D. In germline, CDR1 is MGHDK, CDR2 SYGVNS. The CDR3 totals 13 residues. V gave up 8 bases and J gave up 7 bases, with 18 bases separating them. For the CDR3, the DNA is TGTGCCAGCGCGACCGCTACCACGTCAGAGCAGTACTTC. It yields the protein CASATATTSEQYF.

The V gene is TRBV11-2, the J gene TRBJ2-1; TRBD2 matches at 11 bases. In germline, CDR1 is SGHAT, CDR2 FQNNGV. This CDR3 has 18 amino acids. The J segment lost 6 bases and the V segment lost 2 bases, leaving 12 bases of the junction unmatched. CDR3 DNA sequence: TGTGCCAGCAGCTTATCTATAGCGGGGGGGCCATCAGTCAATGAGCAGTTCTTC. Translating it yields CASSLSIAGGPSVNEQFF.

The chain has TRBV27 and TRBJ2-7, with D maybe TRBD2 (5 bases). This CDR3 has 14 residues. Trimming took 2 bases from V and 2 from J, leaving 10 bases between them. Germline CDR1 MNHEY, CDR2 SMNVEV (reference sequence). CDR3 amino acids: CASSLTGKTYEQYF. Here the CDR3 DNA reads TGTGCCAGCAGTTTAACCGGGAAGACCTACGAGCAGTACTTC.

The chain has TRBV13 and TRBJ1-2, with D possibly matching TRBD1 (5 bases). Germline-derived CDR1 and CDR2 are PRHDT and FYEKMQ (reference sequence). The CDR3 consists of 14 residues. The germline V and J ends were trimmed by 5 bases and 1 base, with 11 bases remaining between them. The CDR3 nucleotides read TGTGCCAGCAGCGCCGGGACGGGTAACTATGGCTACACCTTC. Its translation is CASSAGTGNYGYTF.

This rearrangement joins TRBV7-8 to TRBJ2-7; 10 bases match TRBD1. Germline CDR1 and CDR2: SGHVS and FQNEAQ. The CDR3 is 14 residues long. Trimming cost V 5 bases and J 4 bases; bases outside gene matches: 5. The CDR3 DNA follows: TGTGCCAGCAGCGATGACAGGGGGCGTTACGAGCAGTACTTC. As protein: CASSDDRGRYEQYF. Combining the CDR3 with reference TRBV7-8 and TRBJ2-7 gives the whole variable domain GAGVSQSPRYKVAKRGQDVALRCDPISGHVSLFWYQQALGQGPEFLTYFQNEAQLDKSGLPSDRFFAERPEGSVSTLKIQRTQQEDSAVYLCASSDDRGRYEQYFGPGTRLTVT.

The chain joins TRBV11-2 to TRBJ2-1; D unclear. Deletions cut 1 base from V and 0 bases from J, with 10 bases between. The CDR3 extends over 16 amino acids. Germline CDR1 is SGHAT and CDR2 is FQNNGV. The CDR3 DNA reads TGTGCCAGCAGCTTAGGCTCCTTGAGCTCCTACAATGAGCAGTTCTTC. This codes for CASSLGSLSSYNEQFF.

The chain combines TRBV29-1 with TRBJ2-5, with 10 bases that match TRBD2. Germline loops: CDR1 SQVTM, CDR2 ANQGSEA. The CDR3 runs 14 residues. The V gene end was trimmed by 3 bases and the J gene end by 5 bases; junction bases not matched to a gene: 6. CDR3: CSVEGLALWETQYF. CDR3 bases: TGCAGCGTTGAGGGACTAGCGTTGTGGGAGACCCAGTACTTC.

The gene calls are TRBV5-6 and TRBJ2-3; 11 bases line up with TRBD2. Trimming cost V 0 bases and J 3 bases; bases outside gene matches: 0. The CDR3 contains 15 residues. The germline V gene encodes CDR1 SGHDT and CDR2 YYEEEE. The CDR3 loop is CASSLGLAGTDTQYF. CDR3 DNA: TGTGCCAGCAGCTTGGGACTAGCGGGGACAGATACGCAGTATTTT.

The rearrangement uses TRBV7-6 and TRBJ1-2, with unresolved D. Per germline, CDR1 SGHVS and CDR2 FNYEAQ. The CDR3 length is 14 residues. The V end lost 1 base, the J end lost 4 bases, and 10 bases lay between the germline ends. CDR3 loop: CASSLEEGSYGYTF. Here the CDR3 DNA reads TGTGCCAGCAGCTTAGAGGAGGGTTCCTATGGCTACACCTTC. The complete variable domain, with remaining parts taken from reference TRBV7-6 and TRBJ1-2, reads GAGVSQSPRYKVTKRGQDVALRCDPISGHVSLYWYRQALGQGPEFLTYFNYEAQQDKSGLPNDRFSAERPEGSISTLTIQRTEQRDSAMYRCASSLEEGSYGYTFGSGTRLTVV.

The chain joins TRBV10-2 to TRBJ1-2; possible D gene TRBD1, 5 bases. Germline values: CDR1 WSHSY, CDR2 SAAADI. With 8 bases removed from V and 6 bases from J, the gap between germline ends came to 13 bases. There are 12 residues in the CDR3. CDR3 sequence: CASLQGRDGYTF. The CDR3 nucleotides are TGCGCCAGCCTCCAGGGAAGGGATGGCTACACCTTC.

CDR3 in amino acids: CSVEWGQFYTF. For the CDR3, the DNA is TGCAGCGTTGAATGGGGGCAATTCTACACCTTC. V gene TRBV29-1 combines with J gene TRBJ1-2; D is perhaps TRBD1 (6 bases). Germline CDR1 is SQVTM and CDR2 is ANQGSEA. The CDR3 sequence is 11 residues long. Trimming stripped 2 bases from V and 10 bases from J, with 11 bases between.

This clone was counted a single time. This rearrangement joins TRBV5-6 to TRBJ1-2, with D hard to call. In germline, CDR1 is SGHDT, CDR2 YYEEEE. The length of the CDR3 is 16 residues. V gave up 5 bases and J gave up 0 bases, with 17 bases separating them. DNA for the CDR3: TGTGCCAGCAGTCCCCTATGGGCAGTCGCTAACTATGGCTACACCTTC. It is translated as CASSPLWAVANYGYTF.

This clone was counted a few times. The V gene is TRBV27, the J gene TRBJ2-4; 9 bases align to TRBD1. V gave up 5 bases and J gave up 8 bases; unmatched junction bases: 10. CDR1 and CDR2 (germline): MNHEY, SMNVEV (reference sequence). CDR3 size: 15 residues. CDR3 nucleotide sequence: TGTGCCAGCAGTCCTCGACAGGGGGTATTGGACATTCAGTACTTC. Protein product: CASSPRQGVLDIQYF.

Points on this clone: A far larger clone is just one base off, so this is likely a read error. This chain uses TRBV29-1 with TRBJ2-1, with 7 bases fitting TRBD2. Unmatched junction bases numbered 6, after V lost 3 bases and J lost 10 bases. There are 12 residues in the CDR3. The germline V gene encodes CDR1 SQVTM and CDR2 ANQGSEA. DNA for the CDR3: TGCAGCGTTGAGGAGCGGGACTACGAGCAGTTCTTC. It encodes CSVEERDYEQFF.

The CDR3 loop reads CASSLPGYNEQFF. CDR3 DNA: TGTGCCAGCAGCCTACCAGGCTACAATGAGCAGTTCTTC. The rearrangement links TRBV5-4 to TRBJ2-1; D is undetermined. V lost 4 bases, J lost 3 bases, and 8 bases lay in between. Germline V CDR1 and CDR2: SGHNT, YYREEE (reference sequence). The CDR3 has 13 amino acids.

The chain is built from TRBV28 and TRBJ1-1; possible D gene TRBD1, 5 bases. The germline V gene has CDR1 MDHEN and CDR2 SYDVKM. The CDR3 has 15 residues. Trimming took off 8 bases at V and 5 bases at J, with 21 bases between the two ends. The CDR3 bases are TGTGCCAGCCGCCTACAGTTTATGGGGGGGACTGAAGCTTTCTTT. It specifies CASRLQFMGGTEAFF. The variable domain in full, completed from reference TRBV28 and TRBJ1-1, reads DVKVTQSSRYLVKRTGEKVFLECVQDMDHENMFWYRQDPGLGLRLIYFSYDVKMKEKGDIPEGYSVSREKKERFSLILESASTNQTSMYLCASRLQFMGGTEAFFGQGTRLTVV.

This clone was observed a few times. This rearrangement joins TRBV29-1 to TRBJ1-2; D gene uncertain. Germline CDR1 SQVTM, CDR2 ANQGSEA. Trimming removed 7 bases at V and 8 bases at J, with 14 bases between. The CDR3 consists of 11 residues. This CDR3 is CSAEAGWGYTF. DNA for the CDR3: TGCAGCGCCGAGGCCGGTTGGGGCTACACCTTC. The whole variable domain, remainder taken from reference TRBV29-1 and TRBJ1-2, is SAVISQKPSRDICQRGTSLTIQCQVDSQVTMMFWYRQQPGQSLTLIATANQGSEATYESGFVIDKFPISRPNLTFSTLTVSNMSPEDSSIYLCSAEAGWGYTFGSGTRLTVV.

The genes are TRBV2 and TRBJ2-5, with 8 bases identical to TRBD1. The V segment lost 10 bases and the J segment 8 bases; nucleotides outside the gene matches: 12. Germline CDR1 and CDR2: SNHLY and FYNNEI. The CDR3 is 13 amino acids. CDR3 sequence reads: CAILGTGLITQYF. DNA of the CDR3: TGTGCCATTCTTGGGACAGGCCTGATTACCCAGTACTTC.

The chain has TRBV5-6 and TRBJ2-1; no firm D call. CDR3 length: 12 amino acids. The V end lost 0 bases, the J end lost 7 bases, and 5 bases lay between the germline ends. CDR1 SGHDT and CDR2 YYEEEE come from the germline V gene. Written as DNA, the CDR3 is TGTGCCAGCAGCTTGGGGGTTAATGAGCAGTTCTTC. It specifies CASSLGVNEQFF.

V gene TRBV6-5 combines with J gene TRBJ1-5; D uncertain. Trimming stripped 5 bases from V and 3 bases from J, with 5 bases between. The CDR3 is 12 residues long. Germline loops: CDR1 MNHEY, CDR2 SVGAGI. This CDR3 is CASSLLNQPQHF. CDR3 sequence (DNA): TGTGCCAGCAGTCTCCTCAATCAGCCCCAGCATTTT.

The rearrangement joins TRBV9 to TRBJ2-3; D gene ambiguous. Trimming pared 4 bases from V and 5 bases from J, leaving 11 bases between. The germline CDR1 and CDR2 sequences are SGDLS and YYNGEE. The CDR3 contains 13 residues. DNA for the CDR3: TGTGCCAGCAGCCTCGGGCTAATAGATACGCAGTATTTT. It specifies CASSLGLIDTQYF.

The gene calls are TRBV2 and TRBJ2-7; 10 nucleotides match TRBD1. CDR3 length equals 13 residues. V shed 6 bases, J shed 2 bases, and the junction held 1 base outside the gene matches. Germline values: CDR1 SNHLY, CDR2 FYNNEI. The CDR3 sequence is CASRGTGAYEQYF. For the CDR3, the DNA is TGTGCCAGCAGAGGGACAGGGGCCTACGAGCAGTACTTC.

This clone was found many times. This CDR3 is also generated by other DNA sequences in the sample. The rearrangement uses TRBV29-1 and TRBJ2-7; unclear D gene. The CDR3 runs to 12 residues. Per germline, CDR1 SQVTM and CDR2 ANQGSEA. The V gene lost 3 bases and the J gene lost 3 bases, with 9 bases spanning the gap. The CDR3 sequence: CSVEERDYEQYF. The DNA of the CDR3 is TGCAGCGTTGAGGAGAGAGACTACGAGCAGTACTTC.

In DNA form, the CDR3 reads TGTGCCAGCAGCTTAGGAGGAACCCAGCCCCAGCATTTT. Protein product: CASSLGGTQPQHF. The chain combines TRBV7-9 with TRBJ1-5; D uncertain. CDR3 length equals 13 residues. In germline, CDR1 is SEHNR, CDR2 FQNEAQ (reference sequence). Trimming cost V 1 base and J 7 bases, with 8 bases left between them.

The CDR3 nucleotides read TGTGCCAGCAGTTTGCCCTTCTATGGCTACACCTTC. It translates to CASSLPFYGYTF. The gene calls are TRBV27 and TRBJ1-2; D call uncertain. The germline gives CDR1 MNHEY, CDR2 SMNVEV (reference sequence). CDR3 length equals 12 residues. V gave up 3 bases and J gave up 4 bases, with 6 bases separating them.